This entry features one TCR beta chain sequence. This specimen belongs to a study of OX40 agonist ivuxolimab in advanced cancers. In germline, CDR1 is MNHEY, CDR2 SMNVEV (reference sequence). The CDR3 spans 14 residues. V lost 1 base, J lost 5 bases, and 2 bases stayed unmatched. Produced via immunoSEQ multiplex PCR; TCRdb's table is partial and in-frame only. The sample carries 50,000 or so clones, over 85% recorded once. The chain couples TRBV27 to TRBJ2-7; 10 positions agree with TRBD2. This TCR was recovered from an adult with an advanced solid tumor such as melanoma, head and neck, liver or kidney cancer. This material consisted of CD4+ or CD8+ T cells sorted from blood, taken in a trial of the OX40 agonist ivuxolimab. CDR3 region: CASSLWGTSDEQYF. For the CDR3, the DNA is TGTGCCAGCAGTTTATGGGGGACTAGCGACGAGCAGTACTTC.